This T cell receptor (beta chain) was recovered during a study of blood T cells in healthy people across ages (dated by TCRdb to the mid-2010s). Context from the whole study: In model experiments, template switching captured roughly one uniquely barcoded TCR beta cDNA molecule for every two T cells. To track age-related changes in TCR beta repertoire diversity, the study relied on deep sequencing normalized with unique cDNA molecular identifiers. Four age groups were formed from the donors: young (average approximately 15 years), middle-aged (more than 35), aged (about 68) and long-lived (around 80). Donors of different ages were randomly distributed across sequencing lanes to avoid experimental bias. The study analyzed two additional independent replicas of 1 million unique cDNA reads from the same blood draw for two donors, one aged 18 to 30 and one aged 80 or older.

Taken from cysteine to phenylalanine, the CDR3 has 13 residues. Solely the CDR3 DNA is kept, with 39 bases framed from the first base. Reading the germline V gene gives CDR1 MRHNA and CDR2 SNTAGT. V and J lose 0 bases and 8 bases, and a span of 8 bases separates them. Points on this clonotype: Its antigen is currently not known. No base qualities exist here, and no much larger clone lies one base off it.

Systemically healthy Caucasian individuals from Russia, some 38 in total and aged about 6 to 95 years, were included as donors. Each donor gave ten milliliters of peripheral blood, collected into EDTA-treated Vacutainer tubes. Ficoll-Paque density-gradient centrifugation was used to isolate PBMCs, with at least 6 million per sample. Total RNA, at least 6 micrograms per sample, was extracted from PBMCs with Trizol reagent. Naive CD45RAhigh/CD27high T cell percentages were measured by flow cytometry on a PBMC aliquot from every donor. General findings and caveats noted by the study authors: There was a strong correlation between observed TCR beta diversity and the percentage of naive T cells measured by flow cytometry. Estimates of total diversity based on one million sequenced T cells were regarded as lower bounds and as underestimates. Conclusive comparison of naive and antigen-experienced compartments was prevented by the profiling of bulk unsorted PBMCs. As age increased, observed TCR beta diversity per million T cells dropped in a roughly linear way, and a significant reduction was already evident by age 40. Donor CMV infection status was unknown, potentially confounding age-related changes in expanded clonotypes. Compared with the aged group, more naive CD4+ T cells, fewer expanded clones and increased TCR diversity were shown by the long-lived group, suggesting age selection.

Library construction relied on 5' RACE. The instrument was an Illumina HiSeq 2500. A second PCR of about 6 to 11 cycles was run with a J-beta primer mix and a sample-barcoded 5' primer. A template-switch 5' adaptor carrying 12 random nucleotides introduced a unique molecular identifier onto each TCR beta cDNA molecule. At least 3 million CDR3-containing paired-end reads were obtained from each sample. First-strand cDNA synthesis was performed from all RNA using the Mint cDNA synthesis kit, with priming by a TRBC-specific oligonucleotide. After uracil-DNA glycosylase treatment, a first 18-cycle PCR used universal primers M1SS and BC2_uni_R on all cDNA. From the authors' description of their analysis: For normalization, 1 million high-quality reads were randomly selected from each sample, with every read carrying a distinct molecular identifier. Instead of being binned into consensus sequences, reads with shared molecular identifiers were discarded. CDR3 identification, clonotype clustering and error correction used MiTCR with a Q25 quality threshold and the strictest error-elimination algorithm. A nonparametric unseen species model with Euler transformation was used to estimate a lower bound on total TCR beta diversity. TCRdb trimmed the raw reads at Q25, called clones with MiXCR and kept productive beta chains. Rows with a matching CDR3 protein are joined into one entry that keeps the most common DNA and genes. In this record, the V and J calls reflect TCRdb's handling and not the investigators' own analysis. This sample is represented by hundreds of thousands of distinct CDR3 sequences; roughly 43% of them were singletons. Under 15% of the sample rests with the top ten.

Sequencing was done on a sample of blood. The origin of this receptor is a man under 40 in good health. The rearranged segments are TRBV6-4 and TRBJ2-1; no D gene call is confident. CDR3 sequence: CASSDSNNDEQFF. The nucleotides read TGTGCCAGCAGTGACTCTAATAACGATGAGCAGTTCTTC.